A single TCR beta chain is shown here with its context. Authors' methods: How many nucleated cells were present was estimated from reference gene primer amplification. Sequencing used immunoSEQ multiplex PCR; TCRdb keeps in-frame clones, though not all of them. That table gives V, J and clone size, and the DNA gave D and trimming. Of 130,000 or so clones listed, around 85% were seen once; the top ten hold around 3.1%. This sample is part of a study of blood T cell repertoires in COVID-19. Sequenced material: peripheral blood. The TCR was taken from an elderly woman with acute or convalescent COVID-19.

CDR3 loop: CAISESRGTEAFF. The CDR3 nucleotides read TGTGCCATCAGTGAGTCGCGGGGGACTGAAGCTTTCTTT. The genes are TRBV10-3 and TRBJ1-1; D is perhaps TRBD1 (5 bases). Germline V CDR1 and CDR2: ENHRY, SYGVKD. The V and J ends lost 0 bases and 5 bases respectively, with 7 bases between them. The CDR3 contains 13 residues.